This T cell receptor (beta chain) was identified in a study of cytomegalovirus exposure and HLA in healthy donors. PCR was performed using 60 Vbeta and 13 Jbeta primers. The assay was immunoSEQ multiplex PCR, and TCRdb's table has in-frame clones only and misses some. The sample includes approximately 100,000 clones, roughly 70% seen only once; the top ten take approximately 11%. General study findings and limits: CMV serostatus was the sole immune exposure data available.

Germline V gene lookup returns CDR1 SGHRS and CDR2 YFSETQ. Trimming left V 7 bases short and J 3 bases short, with 17 bases between. The CDR3 loop spans 14 amino acids. A word on this clone: The antigen is not known.

The source material was PBMCs. The sequence was obtained from a man between 35 and 55 years old in good health and CMV-seropositive. The V and J genes are TRBV5-1 and TRBJ2-7; D is unclear. The DNA of the CDR3 is TGCGCCAGCCCCCCGGCCAGCTATTACTACGAGCAGTACGTC. It yields the protein CASPPASYYYEQYV.